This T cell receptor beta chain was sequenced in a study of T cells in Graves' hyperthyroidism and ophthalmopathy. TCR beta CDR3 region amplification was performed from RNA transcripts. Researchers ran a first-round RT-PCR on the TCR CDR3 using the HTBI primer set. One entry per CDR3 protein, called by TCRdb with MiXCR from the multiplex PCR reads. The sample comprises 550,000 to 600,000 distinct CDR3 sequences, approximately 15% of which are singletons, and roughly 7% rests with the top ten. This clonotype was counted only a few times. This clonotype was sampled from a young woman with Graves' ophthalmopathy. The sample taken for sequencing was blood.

CDR3 amino acids: CASSPSQGPYTEAFF. For the CDR3, the DNA is TGTGCCAGTAGTCCGTCCCAGGGACCTTACACTGAAGCTTTCTTT. The rearrangement uses TRBV19 and TRBJ1-1; perhaps TRBD1 as D (5 bases). CDR1 is LNHDA and CDR2 is SQIVND in the germline V gene (reference sequence). This CDR3 spans 15 amino acids. V was shortened by 5 bases and J by 3 bases, with 16 bases between the two germline ends.